This T cell receptor (beta chain) originates from a study of immune heterogeneity within non-small cell lung tumors. Study-level background: The tumors comprised a few squamous cell carcinomas, some ten non-squamous carcinomas and 1 not otherwise specified.

Multiplex PCR amplified the TCR beta CDR3 region. Its first round ran for nine to eleven cycles with 32 V and 13 J primers. TCRdb fed the multiplex PCR reads into MiXCR, producing one record per CDR3 protein. The sample consists of roughly 4,100 distinct CDR3 sequences, 25% to 35% of them appearing once. This clonotype is medium-sized (0.01 to 0.1%) by share. With 1 base removed from V and 1 base from J, the gap between germline ends came to 9 bases. There are 15 residues in the CDR3. Per germline, CDR1 MDHEN and CDR2 SYDVKM. At around 600 ng per sample, bulk tumor genomic DNA provided the template. Every primary tumor yielded several biopsies, spaced far apart, that were taken during surgery. Curative operations were performed on patients who had untreated, newly diagnosed non-small cell lung cancer.

This rearrangement joins TRBV28 to TRBJ2-3, with no clear D. This receptor was identified in a man in his sixties with non-small cell lung cancer. Sequencing was done on a sample of lung tumor tissue. The CDR3: CASSLSDGRTDTQYF. CDR3 in DNA: TGTGCCAGCAGTTTATCGGATGGACGCACAGATACGCAGTATTTT.